This T cell receptor (beta chain) appears in the sequencing data of a study of blood T cell repertoires in COVID-19 (dated by TCRdb to the early 2020s). With respect to the entire study: Samples covering the acute and convalescent phases of COVID-19 were provided by collaborators in the United States, Italy and Spain. The prospective study material was composed of cDNA or gDNA derived from T cells, B-cell-depleted T cells, or PBMCs. Subjects who had been exposed to COVID-19, were actively infected with it, or had recovered from it provided the deeply sampled blood TCRbeta repertoires that made up the dataset. A freely available public database, intended as a resource for researchers studying the immune response to SARS-CoV-2, is where the repertoires were released. Samples were obtained from the ongoing ImmuneRACE study (first 160 participants) and from some 1,300 subjects provided by 6 global collaborators. Nearly every sample came with metadata listing a de-identified subject ID, COVID-19 status, age in years and sex. Where HLA class I and class II types were available, the types were taken from metadata supplied by the sample provider, not from assay-based typing.

What the research found in general, with its limitations: Clinical and demographic metadata were provided uncurated, with the amount varying by source and participant.

The CDR3 goes from the cysteine to the phenylalanine over 14 residues. Of all the DNA, just the CDR3 is kept, 42 bases in frame from base 1. Relative to germline, V is 3 bases shorter and J is 0 bases shorter, with 8 bases between their ends. CDR1 and CDR2 are read off the germline V gene as SNHLY and FYNNEI. TCRbeta CDR3 regions were amplified from genomic DNA using the immunoSEQ Assay, a bias-controlled multiplex PCR. Concerning the study's data processing: The number of nucleated cells in each sample was estimated from the amplification of reference gene primers within the assay. To quantify the absolute abundance of each unique TCRbeta CDR3 rearrangement, sequence reads were collapsed and filtered. Productive Simpson clonality was computed per sample as the square root of Simpson's diversity index over productive rearrangements. TCRdb's version of the immuneACCESS table is confined to in-frame rearrangements and falls short of the full clone set. An unresolved V gene accounts for under half of the shortfall where checked; the remainder is of unknown origin. V and J calls and clone size are as listed in that table; D and trimming were resolved from the DNA. In all, the sample holds under 300,000 clones, and around 84% of those were seen once. The biggest ten clones account for over 1.1% of the sample.

Details on this clone: There is no known antigen for this receptor. Per-nucleotide qualities are absent, and no much larger clonotype sits a single base away.

One collaborating source in Seattle enrolled patients during active infection and followed them longitudinally through the course of disease. Whole blood was collected in K2EDTA tubes by collaborating institutions according to the institutions' own protocols. For TCRbeta analysis, collaborators shipped samples as frozen whole blood, isolated PBMCs, or DNA extracted from either of those sample types. This TCR was sampled from a human donor with COVID-19, enrolled during active disease. The donor label of this sample is uncertain. The chain is encoded by TRBV2 joined to TRBJ1-1; too little of a D gene remains to name it. Sequenced material: peripheral blood. The nucleotides read TGTGCCAGCAGTGACGCGGTCATGAACACTGAAGCTTTCTTT. Protein translation: CASSDAVMNTEAFF.